This T cell receptor (beta chain) appears in the sequencing data of a study of OX40 agonist ivuxolimab in advanced cancers. As for the study in general: Treatment received earlier with anti-PD-1, anti-PD-L1 or anti-CTLA-4 agents was allowed, and around 36% had some. Findings and caveats of the study: In the 0.1-3.0 mg/kg groups, partial responders showed among the lowest expansion. At 0.1 to 3.0 mg/kg, CD4+ and CD8+ blood T cells expanded clonally by week 6.

As for this clone: Its target is not known.

Samples of blood were obtained at baseline, on cycle 4 day 1, and on cycle 7 day 1. Sequencing used immunoSEQ multiplex PCR; TCRdb keeps in-frame clones, though not all of them. Counted here are almost 90,000 clones, 87% occurring once; the ten biggest clones make up about 1.5%. The CDR3 spans 14 residues. The germline CDR1 and CDR2 sequences are MNHNY and SVGAGI (reference sequence). V lost 8 bases, J lost 4 bases, and 4 bases stayed unmatched. The input for sequencing was CD4+ or CD8+ T cells sorted from blood, taken in a trial of the OX40 agonist ivuxolimab. This receptor was taken from an adult with an advanced solid tumor such as melanoma, head and neck, liver or kidney cancer. V usage is TRBV6-6 and J usage is TRBJ2-3; 12 nucleotides line up with TRBD2. CDR3 DNA sequence: TGTGCCAGCTCGGGACTAGCGGGCGCAGATACGCAGTATTTT. This sequence encodes CASSGLAGADTQYF.